The clone carrying this T cell receptor (beta chain) was recorded at least ten times. This entry belongs to a study of T cell repertoires in cytomegalovirus infection. Study background: In public TCR beta signatures, there were indications of both CMV infection and matching HLA type.

The CDR3 consists of 17 residues. Looked up from germline, CDR1 is MDHEN and CDR2 is SYDVKM. Unmatched junction bases numbered 14, after V lost 6 bases and J lost 5 bases. TCRdb re-derived calls from the reads in MiXCR, one entry per CDR3 protein. The sample shows around 450,000 distinct CDR3 sequences, about 10% of them seen only once. The source of this sequence is a human donor in good health (CMV status not recorded). Some clones in this sample may be carry-over from other donors' samples. The sequenced sample was PBMCs. The V call is TRBV28, the J call TRBJ2-7; 12 nucleotides agree with TRBD1. CDR3 nucleotide sequence: TGTGCCAGCAGCCCCAGAGGGTGGGACAGGGGGCGCAACGAGCAGTACTTC. Protein product: CASSPRGWDRGRNEQYF.